The 8 T cell receptor beta chains given below trace back to one sample, sequenced in a study of beta chain features in type 1 diabetes. Study-level results: Within each of all four CD4+ subsets, Type 1 diabetes patients had TCRB CDR3s that were moderately but significantly shorter.

Expressed TCRB transcripts were sequenced because the entire RNA isolate underwent reverse transcription. This table comes from immunoSEQ multiplex PCR, and its TCRdb copy is limited to in-frame clones, with some not included. The table records under 850,000 clones, roughly 13% of them present only once. No antigen has been identified for these receptors. Sequenced sample: naive CD4+ T cells from blood. All receptors derive from a man aged 18 to 30 with type 1 diabetes.

V gene TRBV15 combines with J gene TRBJ1-4; D is possibly TRBD1 (5 bases). From germline, CDR1 is LNHNV and CDR2 YYDKDF (reference sequence). CDR3 length: 14 residues. V lost 0 bases, J lost 8 bases, and 10 bases lay in between. CDR3 amino acids: CATSRDSGTEKLFF. For the CDR3, the DNA is TGTGCCACCAGCAGAGATTCAGGGACCGAAAAACTGTTTTTT.

This clone was counted between two and nine times. CDR3 residues: CASSSTPGTGVNQPQHF. The DNA of the CDR3 is TGCGCCAGCAGCTCGACTCCCGGGACAGGGGTCAATCAGCCCCAGCATTTT. The rearrangement uses TRBV4-1 and TRBJ1-5; 10 positions agree with TRBD1. Germline V lookup: CDR1 MGHRA, CDR2 YSYEKL. V was pared by 5 bases and J by 3 bases, with 10 bases of the junction left unmatched. The CDR3 totals 17 residues.

The CDR3 region has the DNA TGCGCCAGCGCCAGGGGCGACGGCACAGATACGCAGTATTTT. It translates to CASARGDGTDTQYF. The rearrangement uses TRBV4-1 and TRBJ2-3, with a possible D match to TRBD1 (6 bases). V was shortened by 8 bases and J by 1 base, with 13 bases between the two germline ends. This CDR3 spans 14 amino acids. CDR1 and CDR2 from the germline V gene are MGHRA and YSYEKL.

In this sample, this clone turned up a few times. This chain uses TRBV4-2 with TRBJ1-5; D not certain. The germline CDR1 and CDR2 sequences are LGHNA and YNFKEQ. The CDR3 is 13 amino acids. V was clipped by 4 bases and J by 4 bases, with 8 bases between them. The CDR3 is CASSPGENQPQHF. CDR3 sequence (DNA): TGTGCCAGCAGCCCCGGGGAGAATCAGCCCCAGCATTTT.

The chain uses TRBV29-1 and TRBJ1-4, with D possibly matching TRBD1 (5 bases). The ends were cut back, 6 bases at V and 5 bases at J, with 13 bases in the middle. The CDR3 totals 13 residues. Germline assignment: CDR1 SQVTM and CDR2 ANQGSEA. CDR3 nucleotide sequence: TGCAGCGTATCAGGGATGGAGAATGAAAAACTGTTTTTT. Protein product: CSVSGMENEKLFF.

The chain recombines TRBV18 with TRBJ2-3; the D is unclear. Germline V CDR1 and CDR2: KGHSH, LQKENI. The CDR3 length is 13 residues. Between the trimmed V and J ends, which lost 2 bases and 2 bases, there was a span of 5 bases. CDR3 amino acids: CASSPSNTDTQYF. In nucleotides, the CDR3 is TGTGCCAGCTCACCAAGTAACACAGATACGCAGTATTTT.

The chain links TRBV29-1 to TRBJ2-3; the D is unclear. Trimming cost V 7 bases and J 0 bases, with 14 bases left between them. Germline V gives CDR1 SQVTM, CDR2 ANQGSEA. The length of the CDR3 is 14 residues. This chain's CDR3 is CSAAVSSSTDTQYF. CDR3 in DNA: TGCAGCGCAGCAGTGAGCTCTAGCACAGATACGCAGTATTTT.

This clone came up a few times. V and J are TRBV7-3 and TRBJ2-1, with 7 bases lining up with TRBD1. Unmatched junction bases numbered 6, after V lost 2 bases and J lost 5 bases. Per germline, CDR1 SGHTA and CDR2 FQGTGA. There are 15 residues in the CDR3. CDR3 nucleotides: TGTGCCAGCAGCTTAGTCGGGACAGAACACAATGAGCAGTTCTTC. Its translation: CASSLVGTEHNEQFF.